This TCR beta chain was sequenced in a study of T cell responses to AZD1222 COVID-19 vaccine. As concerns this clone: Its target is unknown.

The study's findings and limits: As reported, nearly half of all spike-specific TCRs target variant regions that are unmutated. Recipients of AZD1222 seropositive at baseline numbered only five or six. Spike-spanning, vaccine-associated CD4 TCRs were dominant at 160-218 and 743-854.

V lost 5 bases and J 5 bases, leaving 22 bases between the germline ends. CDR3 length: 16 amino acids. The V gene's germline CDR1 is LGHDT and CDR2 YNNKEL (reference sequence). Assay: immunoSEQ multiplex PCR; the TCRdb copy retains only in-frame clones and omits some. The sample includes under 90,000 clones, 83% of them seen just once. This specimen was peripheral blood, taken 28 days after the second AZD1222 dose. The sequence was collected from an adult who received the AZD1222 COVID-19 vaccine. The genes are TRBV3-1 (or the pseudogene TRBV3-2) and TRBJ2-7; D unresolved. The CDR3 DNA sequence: TGTGCCAGCAGCTTCGGGCATCCCATCGTGTTAGACGAGCAGTACTTC. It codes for CASSFGHPIVLDEQYF.